This is a list of T cell receptor beta chains from one sample in a study of shared T cell receptors in the human thymus. Method: immunoSEQ multiplex PCR; TCRdb's copy keeps in-frame clones and lacks some. The data hold about 660,000 clones, with approximately 88% observed a single time. These data also formed part of another study, on human thymus T cells.

The sample was thymocytes. These receptors all stem from a boy in the first two years of life with a congenital heart defect. CDR3s include the opening cysteine and the closing phenylalanine or tryptophan. D genes are given only for firm matches. Clone size appears in some rows only: once, few, many, or a class for an expanded clone.

V gene: TRBV14
J gene: TRBJ2-7
D gene: .
clone size: .
CDR3 DNA: TGTGCCAGCAGCCAGGGGGACGCGGGATCCTACGAGCAGTACTTC
CDR3 protein: CASSQGDAGSYEQYF

V gene: TRBV27
J gene: TRBJ2-1
D gene: .
clone size: .
CDR3 DNA: TGTGCCAGCAGCCCGGTCGAGAGCTCCTACAATGAGCAGTTCTTC
CDR3 protein: CASSPVESSYNEQFF

V gene: TRBV7-2
J gene: TRBJ2-7
D gene: TRBD1
clone size: .
CDR3 DNA: TGTGCCAGCAGCCTAGACAGGGGTGGGCCCGACTACGAGCAGTACTTC
CDR3 protein: CASSLDRGGPDYEQYF

V gene: TRBV28
J gene: TRBJ2-7
D gene: TRBD1
clone size: .
CDR3 DNA: TGTGCCAGCAGTTTAGCGACAGGGGAGCCCTACGAGCAGTACTTC
CDR3 protein: CASSLATGEPYEQYF

V gene: TRBV15
J gene: TRBJ2-1
D gene: .
clone size: .
CDR3 DNA: TGTGCCACCAGCAGAGATAGGGGCCGGAATGGTGAGCAGTTCTTC
CDR3 protein: CATSRDRGRNGEQFF

V gene: TRBV5-1
J gene: TRBJ2-7
D gene: .
clone size: .
CDR3 DNA: TGCGCCAGCAGGGGGGGAGCCTCCTACGAGCAGTACTTC
CDR3 protein: CASRGGASYEQYF

V gene: TRBV10-3
J gene: TRBJ2-7
D gene: TRBD2
clone size: once
CDR3 DNA: TGTGCCATCAGTGAGTCCCTGGGGACTAGCGGGAGATACGAGCAGTACTTC
CDR3 protein: CAISESLGTSGRYEQYF

V gene: TRBV27
J gene: TRBJ2-3
D gene: .
clone size: once
CDR3 DNA: TGTGCCAGCAGTTCCCCGGGGAGCGGAGACCTCCCGTCTCATACGCAGTATTTT
CDR3 protein: CASSSPGSGDLPSHTQYF

V gene: TRBV5-4
J gene: TRBJ2-3
D gene: TRBD2
clone size: .
CDR3 DNA: TGTGCCAGCAGCCCTCGACTAGCGGGTAGCACAGATACGCAGTATTTT
CDR3 protein: CASSPRLAGSTDTQYF

V gene: TRBV19
J gene: TRBJ2-1
D gene: TRBD2
clone size: once
CDR3 DNA: TGTGCCAGTAGTACCCGGGGACTAGGATCCTACAATGAGCAGTTCTTC
CDR3 protein: CASSTRGLGSYNEQFF

V gene: TRBV28
J gene: TRBJ2-7
D gene: TRBD1
clone size: .
CDR3 DNA: TGTGCCAGCGAACCCCCCCGGGGCAGGGGGCTCGGGGGCGAGCAGTACTTC
CDR3 protein: CASEPPRGRGLGGEQYF

V gene: TRBV14
J gene: TRBJ2-2
D gene: TRBD1
clone size: .
CDR3 DNA: TGTGCCAGCAGCCAAAAGGCGGGACAGGGGACCGGGGAGCTGTTTTTT
CDR3 protein: CASSQKAGQGTGELFF

V gene: TRBV7-2
J gene: TRBJ2-3
D gene: TRBD2
clone size: .
CDR3 DNA: TGTGCCAGCAGCACCAGACTAGCGGGAGGGGAGAGCACAGATACGCAGTATTTT
CDR3 protein: CASSTRLAGGESTDTQYF

V gene: TRBV5-1
J gene: TRBJ2-2
D gene: TRBD2
clone size: .
CDR3 DNA: TGCGCCAGCAGCGGGACGGGAGGCCAAGGTAACACCGGGGAGCTGTTTTTT
CDR3 protein: CASSGTGGQGNTGELFF

V gene: TRBV10-1
J gene: TRBJ1-1
D gene: .
clone size: .
CDR3 DNA: TGCGCCAGCAGCACAGGAGACAACACTGAAGCTTTCTTT
CDR3 protein: CASSTGDNTEAFF

V gene: TRBV20-1
J gene: TRBJ2-5
D gene: .
clone size: .
CDR3 DNA: TGCAGTGCTAGACCGCAAGAGACCCAGTACTTC
CDR3 protein: CSARPQETQYF

V gene: TRBV10-3
J gene: TRBJ2-7
D gene: TRBD2
clone size: .
CDR3 DNA: TGTGCCATCAGTGCCCCTAGAGCTAGCGGGAACTACGAGCAGTACTTC
CDR3 protein: CAISAPRASGNYEQYF

V gene: TRBV7-9
J gene: TRBJ2-2
D gene: .
clone size: .
CDR3 DNA: TGTGCCAGCAGCCCCCCACCGCGCTATAGCCCCCCCGGGGAGCTGTTTTTT
CDR3 protein: CASSPPPRYSPPGELFF

V gene: TRBV4-2
J gene: TRBJ1-6
D gene: TRBD1
clone size: .
CDR3 DNA: TGTGCCAGCAGCCCTTGGACAGGGTTTGATTCACCCCTCCACTTT
CDR3 protein: CASSPWTGFDSPLHF

V gene: TRBV15
J gene: TRBJ2-6
D gene: .
clone size: once
CDR3 DNA: TGTGCCACCAGCAGATCAGTCCAGAGGAGTGGGGCCAACGTCCTGACTTTC
CDR3 protein: CATSRSVQRSGANVLTF

V gene: TRBV7-6
J gene: TRBJ2-7
D gene: .
clone size: .
CDR3 DNA: TGTGCCAGCAGCTTAGAGACGGGAACCTACGAGCAGTACTTC
CDR3 protein: CASSLETGTYEQYF

V gene: TRBV6-1
J gene: TRBJ2-7
D gene: TRBD2
clone size: .
CDR3 DNA: TGTGCCAGCAGCCCCCTAGCGGGAGGTACCTACGAGCAGTACTTC
CDR3 protein: CASSPLAGGTYEQYF

V gene: TRBV4-1
J gene: TRBJ2-7
D gene: TRBD2
clone size: .
CDR3 DNA: TGCGCCAGCAGCCAAGATGAGCGGGGACCGAGTAGCTCCTACGAGCAGTACTTC
CDR3 protein: CASSQDERGPSSSYEQYF

V gene: TRBV5-6
J gene: TRBJ2-3
D gene: TRBD2
clone size: .
CDR3 DNA: TGTGCCAGCAGCTTGGATGGGGCTAGCGGGAGATCAGATACGCAGTATTTT
CDR3 protein: CASSLDGASGRSDTQYF